This T cell receptor beta chain is drawn from a study of cytomegalovirus exposure and HLA in healthy donors. Whole-study results and caveats: TRBV6-2, TRBV6-3 and other indistinguishable V segments were excluded. Per a later analysis, HLA-associated TCR beta chains showed more clonal expansion than other, equally common TCR beta chains. Rare TCR sequences dominated, though some public TCRs recurred in many donors. CMV serostatus was the sole immune exposure information available.

Vbeta (60) and Jbeta (13) primers were used in the PCR. TCRdb's table, derived via immunoSEQ multiplex PCR, lists solely in-frame clones and lacks some. The sample yields 160,000 or so clones, more than 80% seen once. The CDR3 sequence is 15 residues long. Losses at the gene ends were 4 bases for V and 5 bases for J; bases not matched to a gene: 10. Germline loops: CDR1 SGHRS, CDR2 YFSETQ. Of note for this clone: The antigen remains undetermined.

The TCR originated in a woman in her 30s in good health and CMV-seropositive. This rearrangement joins TRBV5-1 to TRBJ2-3; 7 positions match TRBD1. Sequencing was done on a sample of PBMCs. The CDR3 DNA reads TGCGCCAGCAGCACCTGGACAGGAGGTAGAGATACGCAGTATTTT. Its translation: CASSTWTGGRDTQYF.